The rows below give T cell receptor beta chains drawn from one sample of a study of radiotherapy plus CTLA-4 blockade in lung cancer. Measured with immunoSEQ multiplex PCR; TCRdb has only the in-frame clones, and not every one. Of roughly 120,000 clones detected, about four fifths appear once; the ten largest clones hold over 4%. Sequenced here: peripheral blood, sampled from a patient treated with radiotherapy plus ipilimumab. Receptors originate from a human donor with non-small cell lung cancer who had a partial response to radiotherapy plus ipilimumab. Both conserved end residues are part of each CDR3. Each record gives: clone size, V gene, D gene, J gene, CDR3 protein, CDR3 DNA. The D gene is left open where the match is weak. Clone size is stated in some rows and not others, as once, few, many or a class when expanded.

-	TRBV25-1	-	TRBJ2-7	CASSDRTGRYEQYF	TGTGCCAGCAGTGACAGGACTGGAAGATACGAGCAGTACTTC
many	TRBV7-2	-	TRBJ1-1	CASSLATPGGEAFF	TGTGCCAGCAGCTTAGCCACCCCGGGGGGTGAAGCTTTCTTT
-	TRBV28	-	TRBJ1-5	CASSLASRLSNQPQHF	TGTGCCAGCAGTTTAGCGTCTCGCCTAAGCAATCAGCCCCAGCATTTT
-	TRBV11-3	-	TRBJ2-1	CASSPVAGGYNEQFF	TGTGCCAGCAGCCCTGTGGCGGGTGGCTACAATGAGCAGTTCTTC
-	TRBV5-1	TRBD2	TRBJ2-1	CASSLGGDYEGRIF	TGCGCCAGCAGCTTGGGGGGGGACTACGAGGGGAGAATCTTC
once	TRBV7-8	-	TRBJ1-5	CASSLSERQPQHF	TGTGCCAGCAGCTTATCCGAACGGCAGCCCCAGCATTTT
-	TRBV10-2	TRBD2	TRBJ2-7	CASLRRREDHEQYF	TGCGCCAGCCTCCGCCGGCGGGAGGACCACGAGCAGTACTTC
-	TRBV4-3	-	TRBJ2-3	CASSQGQGSTDTQYF	TGCGCCAGCAGCCAAGGTCAGGGTAGCACAGATACGCAGTATTTT
-	TRBV28	TRBD1	TRBJ1-2	CASSSIRGTASLYGYTF	TGTGCCAGCAGTTCAATCAGAGGGACAGCCTCTCTCTATGGCTACACCTTC
once	TRBV7-9	-	TRBJ1-5	CASSLELIAGADSNQPQHF	TGTGCCAGCAGCTTAGAATTAATTGCAGGGGCAGATAGCAATCAGCCCCAGCATTTT
-	TRBV7-2	TRBD1	TRBJ1-2	CASSLNPQGDGYTF	TGTGCCAGCAGCTTAAATCCCCAGGGGGACGGCTACACCTTC
-	TRBV5-1	-	TRBJ2-5	CASSFVSGQETQYF	TGCGCCAGCAGCTTCGTCAGCGGACAAGAGACCCAGTACTTC
-	TRBV28	-	TRBJ1-2	CASRPGSYRYGYTF	TGTGCCAGCAGACCAGGGTCTTACCGCTATGGCTACACCTTC
-	TRBV7-9	TRBD1	TRBJ2-7	CASSFGQGAIGEQYF	TGTGCCAGCAGCTTTGGGCAGGGGGCCATAGGGGAGCAGTACTTC
-	TRBV6-1	TRBD1	TRBJ1-1	CASSPWTGGVGEAFF	TGTGCCAGCAGTCCCTGGACAGGGGGGGTGGGTGAAGCTTTCTTT
-	TRBV18	-	TRBJ1-5	CASSQRQDSNQPQHF	TGTGCCAGCTCACAGCGACAGGATAGCAATCAGCCCCAGCATTTT
-	TRBV10-1	-	TRBJ2-2	CASSRQSTGELFF	TGCGCCAGCAGCCGACAGAGCACCGGGGAGCTGTTTTTT
-	TRBV5-1	TRBD2	TRBJ2-1	CASSLDPSGSPNNEQFF	TGCGCCAGCAGCTTGGACCCTAGCGGAAGCCCCAACAATGAGCAGTTCTTC
few	TRBV18	-	TRBJ1-1	CASHTGVTEAFF	TGTGCCAGCCATACGGGGGTGACTGAAGCTTTCTTT
-	TRBV19	TRBD1	TRBJ2-2	CASSFDRGNTGELFF	TGTGCCAGTAGTTTTGACAGGGGTAACACCGGGGAGCTGTTTTTT
-	TRBV19	-	TRBJ1-5	CASSVRPWSGNQPQHF	TGTGCCAGTAGTGTAAGGCCGTGGAGTGGAAATCAGCCCCAGCATTTT
-	TRBV7-3	-	TRBJ2-6	CASSQIRPGSGANVLTF	TGTGCCAGCAGCCAGATCCGCCCCGGGTCTGGGGCCAACGTCCTGACTTTC
once	TRBV28	TRBD1	TRBJ1-5	CASSLYGTGFNQPQHF	TGTGCCAGCAGTTTATACGGGACAGGCTTCAATCAGCCCCAGCATTTT
once	TRBV30	-	TRBJ2-5	CAWVNNLQETQYF	TGCGCCTGGGTAAACAATCTCCAAGAGACCCAGTACTTC
-	TRBV7-8	TRBD1	TRBJ1-5	CASSLSGTGVGQPQHF	TGTGCCAGCAGCTTATCCGGGACAGGGGTCGGTCAGCCCCAGCATTTT
-	TRBV6-1	-	TRBJ2-3	CASSHRQFADTQYF	TGTGCCAGCAGCCATAGACAGTTCGCAGATACGCAGTATTTT
-	TRBV9	TRBD1	TRBJ1-2	CASSRGQGGGYGYTF	TGTGCCAGCAGCCGGGGACAGGGCGGGGGCTATGGCTACACCTTC
-	TRBV5-4	-	TRBJ2-3	CASSLAGADTQYF	TGTGCCAGCAGCTTGGCAGGGGCAGATACGCAGTATTTT
-	TRBV30	-	TRBJ1-5	CAWSADRNQPQHF	TGTGCCTGGAGCGCCGACAGAAATCAGCCCCAGCATTTT
-	TRBV16	-	TRBJ2-6	CASSQRLSGANVLTF	TGTGCCAGCAGCCAGAGGCTCTCTGGGGCCAACGTCCTGACTTTC
-	TRBV11-2	TRBD1	TRBJ2-1	CASGGQAWAEQFF	TGTGCCAGCGGAGGACAGGCCTGGGCAGAGCAGTTCTTC
-	TRBV7-2	-	TRBJ2-3	CASSLSLRRVTDTQYF	TGTGCCAGCAGCTTATCCCTCCGACGGGTTACAGATACGCAGTATTTT
-	TRBV6-1	-	TRBJ2-1	CASSDLSGITYNEQFF	TGTGCCAGCAGTGACCTTAGCGGAATAACCTACAATGAGCAGTTCTTC
-	TRBV4-3	-	TRBJ2-3	CASSPTSTDTQYF	TGCGCCAGCAGCCCAACTAGCACAGATACGCAGTATTTT
-	TRBV19	-	TRBJ1-3	CASSRAGLPSGNTIYF	TGTGCCAGTAGCCGAGCGGGGTTACCTTCTGGAAACACCATATATTTT
-	TRBV5-1	TRBD2	TRBJ2-1	CASSTGVGLAGAYNEQFF	TGCGCCAGCAGCACCGGGGTGGGGCTAGCGGGGGCCTACAATGAGCAGTTCTTC
-	TRBV25-1	-	TRBJ1-2	CASSEWHGYTF	TGTGCCAGCAGTGAATGGCATGGCTACACCTTC
-	TRBV4-1	TRBD1	TRBJ2-5	CASSQAGTGYGETQYF	TGCGCCAGCAGCCAAGCCGGGACAGGGTATGGGGAGACCCAGTACTTC
-	TRBV5-4	-	TRBJ1-2	CASSSKRENYGYTF	TGTGCCAGCAGCTCGAAAAGGGAGAACTATGGCTACACCTTC
-	TRBV28	TRBD1	TRBJ2-1	CASSPGTGGNNEQFF	TGTGCCAGCAGCCCAGGGACAGGAGGGAACAATGAGCAGTTCTTC
-	TRBV27	-	TRBJ2-7	CASSRSGLLSSYEQYF	TGTGCCAGCAGTCGATCGGGACTTCTTAGCTCCTACGAGCAGTACTTC
-	TRBV6-1	-	TRBJ2-7	CASSETLLLAEEQYF	TGTGCCAGCAGTGAAACCCTTCTACTAGCTGAGGAGCAGTACTTC
-	TRBV7-8	TRBD1	TRBJ2-1	CASSSPGTGVGYNEQFF	TGTGCCAGCAGCTCACCCGGGACAGGGGTAGGCTACAATGAGCAGTTCTTC
-	TRBV6-1	-	TRBJ1-2	CASSVSNYGYTF	TGTGCCAGCAGTGTCTCTAACTATGGCTACACCTTC
few	TRBV9	-	TRBJ1-2	CASSVAQGGSGGYTF	TGTGCCAGCAGCGTAGCCCAAGGGGGTTCAGGTGGCTACACCTTC
-	TRBV7-2	-	TRBJ2-3	CASSFFDSYTDTQYF	TGTGCCAGCAGCTTTTTCGACAGTTACACAGATACGCAGTATTTT
few	TRBV30	TRBD2	TRBJ2-2	CAWSGLAGSNTGELFF	TGTGCCTGGAGCGGTCTAGCGGGGTCAAACACCGGGGAGCTGTTTTTT
-	TRBV7-9	-	TRBJ2-7	CASSLASRGTYYEQYF	TGTGCCAGCAGCTTAGCTTCTCGGGGGACCTACTACGAGCAGTACTTC